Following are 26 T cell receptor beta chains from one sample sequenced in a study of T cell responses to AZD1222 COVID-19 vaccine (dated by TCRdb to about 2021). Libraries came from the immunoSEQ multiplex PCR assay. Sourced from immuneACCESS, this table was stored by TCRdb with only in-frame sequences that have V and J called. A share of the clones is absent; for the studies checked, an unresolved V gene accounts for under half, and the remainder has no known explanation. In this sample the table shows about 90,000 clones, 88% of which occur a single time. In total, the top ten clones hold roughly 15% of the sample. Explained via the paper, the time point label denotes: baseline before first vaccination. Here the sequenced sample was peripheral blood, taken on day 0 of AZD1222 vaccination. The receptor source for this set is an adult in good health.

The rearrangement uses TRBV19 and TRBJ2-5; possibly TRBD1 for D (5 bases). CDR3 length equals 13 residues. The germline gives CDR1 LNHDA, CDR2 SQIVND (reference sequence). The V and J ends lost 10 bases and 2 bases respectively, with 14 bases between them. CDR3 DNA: TGTGCCACCGAGTCGCGACAGCAAGAGACCCAGTACTTC. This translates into CATESRQQETQYF.

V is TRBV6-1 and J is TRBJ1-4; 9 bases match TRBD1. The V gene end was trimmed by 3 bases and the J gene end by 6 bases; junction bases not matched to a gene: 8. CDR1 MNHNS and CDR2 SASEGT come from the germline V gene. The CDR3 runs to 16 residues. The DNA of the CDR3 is TGTGCCAGCAGTGACCGGGACAGGGCTAATCATGAAAAACTGTTTTTT. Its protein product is CASSDRDRANHEKLFF.

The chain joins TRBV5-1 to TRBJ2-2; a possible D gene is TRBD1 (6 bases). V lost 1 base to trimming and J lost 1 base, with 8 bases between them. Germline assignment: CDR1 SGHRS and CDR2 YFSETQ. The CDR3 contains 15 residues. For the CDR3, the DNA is TGCGCCAGCAGCTTGCTACAGGGGAACACCGGGGAGCTGTTTTTT. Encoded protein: CASSLLQGNTGELFF.

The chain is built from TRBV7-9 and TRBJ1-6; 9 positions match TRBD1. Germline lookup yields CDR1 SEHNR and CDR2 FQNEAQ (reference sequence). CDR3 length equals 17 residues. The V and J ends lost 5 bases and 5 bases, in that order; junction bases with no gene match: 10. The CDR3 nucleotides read TGTGCCAGCAGCACACCACCGGGACAGGGAAATAATTCACCCCTCCACTTT. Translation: CASSTPPGQGNNSPLHF.

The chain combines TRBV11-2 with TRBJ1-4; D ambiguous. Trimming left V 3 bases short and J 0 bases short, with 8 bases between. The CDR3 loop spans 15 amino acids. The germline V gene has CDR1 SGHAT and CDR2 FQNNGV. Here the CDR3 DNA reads TGTGCCAGCAGCTTTTATATTGCAACTAATGAAAAACTGTTTTTT. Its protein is CASSFYIATNEKLFF. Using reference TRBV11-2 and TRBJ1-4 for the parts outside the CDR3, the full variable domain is EAGVAQSPRYKIIEKRQSVAFWCNPISGHATLYWYQQILGQGPKLLIQFQNNGVVDDSQLPKDRFSAERLKGVDSTLKIQPAKLEDSAVYLCASSFYIATNEKLFFGSGTQLSVL.

The CDR3 region is CASSLEGPTQYF. CDR3 in DNA: TGTGCCAGCAGCCTGGAAGGGCCTACCCAGTACTTC. The chain carries TRBV7-2 and TRBJ2-5, with no clear D. V dropped 5 bases and J dropped 8 bases, with 12 bases sitting between them. CDR3 length: 12 residues. Per the germline V gene, CDR1 is SGHTA and CDR2 is FQGNSA.

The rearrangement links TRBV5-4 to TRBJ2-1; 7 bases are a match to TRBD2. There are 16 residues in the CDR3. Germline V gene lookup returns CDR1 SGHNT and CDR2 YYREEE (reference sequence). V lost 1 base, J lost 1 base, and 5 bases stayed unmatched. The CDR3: CASSLRVGGSYNEQFF. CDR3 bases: TGTGCCAGCAGCTTGAGGGTGGGAGGGTCCTACAATGAGCAGTTCTTC.

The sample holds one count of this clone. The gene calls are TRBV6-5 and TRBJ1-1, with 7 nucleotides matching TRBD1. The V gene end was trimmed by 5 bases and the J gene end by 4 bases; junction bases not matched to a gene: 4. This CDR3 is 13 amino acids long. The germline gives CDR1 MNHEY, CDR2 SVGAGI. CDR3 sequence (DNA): TGTGCCAGCAGTCGTACAGGGGTCACTGAAGCTTTCTTT. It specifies CASSRTGVTEAFF.

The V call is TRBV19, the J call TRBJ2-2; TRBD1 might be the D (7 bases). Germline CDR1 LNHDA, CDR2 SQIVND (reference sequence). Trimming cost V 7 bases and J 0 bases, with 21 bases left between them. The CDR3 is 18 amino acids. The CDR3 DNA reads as TGTGCCAGTACCCTTCAGGGGGGCAGAAACACGAACACCGGGGAGCTGTTTTTT. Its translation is CASTLQGGRNTNTGELFF.

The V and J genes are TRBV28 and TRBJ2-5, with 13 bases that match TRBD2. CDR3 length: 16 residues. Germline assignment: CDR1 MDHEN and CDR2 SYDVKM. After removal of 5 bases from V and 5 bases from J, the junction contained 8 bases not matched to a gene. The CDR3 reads CASSIGLAGARETQYF. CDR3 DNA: TGTGCCAGCAGTATTGGACTAGCGGGAGCGAGGGAGACCCAGTACTTC.

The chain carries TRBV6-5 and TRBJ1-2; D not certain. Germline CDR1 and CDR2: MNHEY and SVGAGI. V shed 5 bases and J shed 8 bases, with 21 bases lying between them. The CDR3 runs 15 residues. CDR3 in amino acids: CASSSGRIGARGYTF. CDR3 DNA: TGTGCCAGCAGTAGCGGACGGATAGGAGCTAGGGGCTACACCTTC.

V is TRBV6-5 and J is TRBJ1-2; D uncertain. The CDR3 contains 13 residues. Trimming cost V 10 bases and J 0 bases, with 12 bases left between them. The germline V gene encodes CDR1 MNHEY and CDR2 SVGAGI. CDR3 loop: CAISAKANYGYTF. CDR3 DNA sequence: TGTGCCATTTCGGCTAAAGCTAACTATGGCTACACCTTC.

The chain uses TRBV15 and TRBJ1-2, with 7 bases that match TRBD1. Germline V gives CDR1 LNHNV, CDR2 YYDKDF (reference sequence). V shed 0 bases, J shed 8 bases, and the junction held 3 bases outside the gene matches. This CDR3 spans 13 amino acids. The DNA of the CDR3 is TGTGCCACCAGCAGAGAACAGGGGCGAGGCTACACCTTC. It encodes CATSREQGRGYTF.

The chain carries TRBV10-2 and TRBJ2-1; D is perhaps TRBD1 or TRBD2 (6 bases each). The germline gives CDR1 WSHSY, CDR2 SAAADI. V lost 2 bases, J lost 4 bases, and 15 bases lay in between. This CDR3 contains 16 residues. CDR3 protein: CASSEIDRGPYNEQFF. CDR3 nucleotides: TGCGCCAGCAGTGAGATTGACCGGGGGCCGTACAATGAGCAGTTCTTC.

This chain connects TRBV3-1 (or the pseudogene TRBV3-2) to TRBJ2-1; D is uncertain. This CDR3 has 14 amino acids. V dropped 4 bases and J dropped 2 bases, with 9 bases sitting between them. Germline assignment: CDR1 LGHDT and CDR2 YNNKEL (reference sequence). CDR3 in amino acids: CASSLLRTYNEQFF. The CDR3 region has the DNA TGTGCCAGCAGCCTCCTCCGTACCTACAATGAGCAGTTCTTC.

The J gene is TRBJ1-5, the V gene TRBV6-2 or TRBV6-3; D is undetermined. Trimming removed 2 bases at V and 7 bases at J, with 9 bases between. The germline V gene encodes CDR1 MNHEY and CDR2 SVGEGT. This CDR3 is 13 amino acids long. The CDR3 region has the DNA TGTGCCAGCAGTTACGGGAATGCGCAGCCCCAGCATTTT. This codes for CASSYGNAQPQHF.

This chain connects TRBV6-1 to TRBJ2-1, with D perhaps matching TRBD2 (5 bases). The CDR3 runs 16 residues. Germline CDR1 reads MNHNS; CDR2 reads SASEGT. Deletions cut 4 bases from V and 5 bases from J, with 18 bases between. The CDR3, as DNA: TGTGCCAGCAGTGTTCCCAGGTCGGGATTAAACAATGAGCAGTTCTTC. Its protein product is CASSVPRSGLNNEQFF.

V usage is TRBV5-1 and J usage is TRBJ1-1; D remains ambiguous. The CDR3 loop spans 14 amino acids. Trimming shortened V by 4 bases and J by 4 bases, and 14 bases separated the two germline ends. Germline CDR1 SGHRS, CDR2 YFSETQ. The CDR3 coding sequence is TGCGCCAGCAGCACTGAAGTGGGAGGCACTGAAGCTTTCTTT. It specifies CASSTEVGGTEAFF.

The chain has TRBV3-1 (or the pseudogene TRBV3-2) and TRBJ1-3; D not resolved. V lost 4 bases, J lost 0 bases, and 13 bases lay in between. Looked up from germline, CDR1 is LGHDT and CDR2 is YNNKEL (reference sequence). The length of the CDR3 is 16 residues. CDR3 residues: CASSRARTASGNTIYF. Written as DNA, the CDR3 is TGTGCCAGCAGCCGAGCTAGGACGGCCTCTGGAAACACCATATATTTT.

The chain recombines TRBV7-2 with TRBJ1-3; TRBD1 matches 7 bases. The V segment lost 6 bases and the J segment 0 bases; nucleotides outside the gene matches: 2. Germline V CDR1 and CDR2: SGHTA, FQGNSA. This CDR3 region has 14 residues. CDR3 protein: CASRGQLSGNTIYF. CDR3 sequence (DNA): TGTGCCAGCAGGGGACAGCTCTCTGGAAACACCATATATTTT.

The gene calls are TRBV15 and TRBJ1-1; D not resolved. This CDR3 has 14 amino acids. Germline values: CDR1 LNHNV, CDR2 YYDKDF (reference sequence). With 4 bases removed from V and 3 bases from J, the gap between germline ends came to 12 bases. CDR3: CATSIGFVDTEAFF. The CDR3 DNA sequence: TGTGCCACCAGCATTGGTTTCGTAGACACTGAAGCTTTCTTT.

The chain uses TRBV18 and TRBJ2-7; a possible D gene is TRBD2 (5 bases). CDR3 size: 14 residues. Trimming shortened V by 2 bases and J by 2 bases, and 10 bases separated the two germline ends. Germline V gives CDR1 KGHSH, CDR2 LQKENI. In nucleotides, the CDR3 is TGTGCCAGCTCACCAACTAGAACCACCTACGAGCAGTACTTC. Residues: CASSPTRTTYEQYF.

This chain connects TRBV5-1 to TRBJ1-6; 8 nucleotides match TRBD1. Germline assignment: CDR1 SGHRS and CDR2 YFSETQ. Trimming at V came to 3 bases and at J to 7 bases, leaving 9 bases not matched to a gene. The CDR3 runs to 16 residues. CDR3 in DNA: TGCGCCAGCAGCTCGGGACAGGATTGGTTCAATTCACCCCTCCACTTT. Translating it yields CASSSGQDWFNSPLHF.

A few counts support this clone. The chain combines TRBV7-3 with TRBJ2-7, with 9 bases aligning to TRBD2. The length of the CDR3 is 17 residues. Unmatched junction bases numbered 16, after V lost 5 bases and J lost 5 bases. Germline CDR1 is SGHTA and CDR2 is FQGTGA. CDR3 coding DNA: TGTGCCAGCAGCCCTCAAACGTCCGGGACTAGCCCCAACGAGCAGTACTTC. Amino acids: CASSPQTSGTSPNEQYF. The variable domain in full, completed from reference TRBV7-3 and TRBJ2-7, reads GAGVSQTPSNKVTEKGKYVELRCDPISGHTALYWYRQSLGQGPEFLIYFQGTGAADDSGLPNDRFFAVRPEGSVSTLKIQRTERGDSAVYLCASSPQTSGTSPNEQYFGPGTRLTVT.

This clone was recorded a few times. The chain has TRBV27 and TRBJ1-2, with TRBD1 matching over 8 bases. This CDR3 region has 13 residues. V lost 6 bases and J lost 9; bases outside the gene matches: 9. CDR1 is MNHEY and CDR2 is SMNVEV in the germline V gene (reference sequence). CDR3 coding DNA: TGTGCCAGCAGCCGAGACAGGGGTTTTAGCTACACCTTC. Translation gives CASSRDRGFSYTF.

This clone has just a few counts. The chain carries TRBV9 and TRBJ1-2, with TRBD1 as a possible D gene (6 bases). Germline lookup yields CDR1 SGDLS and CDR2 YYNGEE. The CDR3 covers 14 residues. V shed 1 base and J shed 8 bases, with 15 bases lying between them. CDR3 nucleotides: TGTGCCAGCAGCGTATCAGGGACATCCTGGGGCTACACCTTC. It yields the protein CASSVSGTSWGYTF.